The next 18 T cell receptor beta chains were all read from a single sample in a study of blood T cell repertoires in COVID-19. Sequencing used immunoSEQ multiplex PCR; TCRdb keeps in-frame clones, though not all of them. The repertoire holds fewer than 70,000 clones, around 85% seen once, with 20% to 25% in the top ten. Sequenced input: peripheral blood. The receptors stem from a man aged 50 to 59 with acute or convalescent COVID-19.

The V gene is TRBV10-2, the J gene TRBJ1-1, with D maybe TRBD1 (5 bases). CDR3 length equals 12 residues. Deletions cut 7 bases from V and 1 base from J, with 7 bases between. The germline V gene encodes CDR1 WSHSY and CDR2 SAAADI. CDR3 amino acids: CASKGANTEAFF. DNA for the CDR3: TGCGCCAGCAAAGGGGCGAACACTGAAGCTTTCTTT.

The rearrangement links TRBV6-6 to TRBJ1-5; D unclear. This CDR3 spans 15 amino acids. Germline V CDR1 and CDR2: MNHNY, SVGAGI (reference sequence). V was pared by 2 bases and J by 8 bases, with 16 bases between. The CDR3 DNA is TGTGCCAGCAGTTACGCCAAGACATCGGAGGAGCCCCAGCATTTT. It encodes CASSYAKTSEEPQHF.

The rearrangement uses TRBV5-5 and TRBJ2-1; D remains unclear. This CDR3 spans 14 amino acids. The germline V gene has CDR1 SGHKS and CDR2 YYEKEE (reference sequence). V dropped 0 bases and J dropped 1 base, with 5 bases sitting between them. CDR3 sequence reads: CASSLEQSYNEQFF. CDR3 sequence (DNA): TGTGCCAGCAGCTTGGAGCAATCCTACAATGAGCAGTTCTTC.

The CDR3 DNA sequence: TGTGCCAGCAGCTTAAAAGCTAGCGGGGGGAGCACCGGGGAGCTGTTTTTT. Translated: CASSLKASGGSTGELFF. The chain combines TRBV11-2 with TRBJ2-2; TRBD2 agrees at 11 bases. Germline assignment: CDR1 SGHAT and CDR2 FQNNGV. Trimming removed 2 bases from V and 4 bases from J; junction bases left unmatched: 6. The CDR3 spans 17 residues.

V and J are TRBV6-1 and TRBJ1-6; 9 nucleotides agree with TRBD1. The germline CDR1 and CDR2 sequences are MNHNS and SASEGT. CDR3 length equals 15 residues. With V trimmed by 2 bases and J by 8 bases, 4 bases remained unmatched. CDR3 in amino acids: CASSEQGQGYSPLHF. The DNA for the CDR3 is TGTGCCAGCAGTGAACAGGGACAGGGTTATTCACCCCTCCACTTT.

V gene TRBV6-5 combines with J gene TRBJ2-5, with D uncertain. This CDR3 region has 15 residues. The germline V gene has CDR1 MNHEY and CDR2 SVGAGI. Trimming took off 2 bases at V and 2 bases at J, with 12 bases between the two ends. CDR3: CASSYLGVRQETQYF. The CDR3 DNA reads as TGTGCCAGCAGTTACCTTGGTGTCAGGCAAGAGACCCAGTACTTC.

This clone was detected a few times. This chain links TRBV7-3 with TRBJ1-1, with D maybe TRBD1 (6 bases). The germline V and J ends were trimmed by 5 bases and 1 base, with 11 bases remaining between them. Germline V gene lookup returns CDR1 SGHTA and CDR2 FQGTGA. The CDR3 runs 14 residues. CDR3 sequence: CASSPGQSNTEAFF. The CDR3, as DNA: TGTGCCAGCAGCCCGGGACAATCGAACACTGAAGCTTTCTTT.

CDR3 region: CASSPAGLDTQYF. The CDR3 DNA is TGTGCCAGCAGCCCTGCAGGTTTAGATACGCAGTATTTT. The chain uses TRBV7-3 and TRBJ2-3; D gene ambiguous. Germline CDR1 reads SGHTA; CDR2 reads FQGTGA. This CDR3 comprises 13 residues. Between the trimmed V and J ends, which lost 5 bases and 5 bases, there was a span of 11 bases.

V usage is TRBV24-1 and J usage is TRBJ2-7, with TRBD1 matching over 11 bases. The CDR3 contains 18 residues. Germline loops: CDR1 KGHDR, CDR2 SFDVKD. Germline trimming cut 3 bases from V and 3 bases from J; bases unmatched to any gene: 12. CDR3 DNA sequence: TGTGCCACCAGTGATGAGGACAGGGGGCCCTTACTTTTCTACGAGCAGTACTTC. Translated, it gives CATSDEDRGPLLFYEQYF.

This chain uses TRBV7-8 with TRBJ2-1, with 10 bases lining up with TRBD1. Germline CDR1 is SGHVS and CDR2 is FQNEAQ. Trimming removed 4 bases from V and 9 bases from J; junction bases left unmatched: 6. This CDR3 spans 14 amino acids. DNA of the CDR3: TGTGCCAGCAGCTCCGGGACAGGGGAGTCTGAGCAGTTCTTC. Residues: CASSSGTGESEQFF.

J is TRBJ1-4 and V is TRBV6-1, with TRBD1 matching over 9 bases. The trim removed 0 bases at V and 7 bases at J, leaving 3 bases unmatched. The CDR3 runs to 15 residues. Germline loops: CDR1 MNHNS, CDR2 SASEGT. In DNA, the CDR3 is TGTGCCAGCAGTGAAGCCGGGACAGGGCGTGAAAAACTGTTTTTT. Its translation is CASSEAGTGREKLFF.

This chain links TRBV7-8 with TRBJ2-7; D call uncertain. Germline-derived CDR1 and CDR2 are SGHVS and FQNEAQ. V was pared by 1 base and J by 4 bases, with 11 bases between. The CDR3 sequence is 14 residues long. CDR3 loop: CASSLGGRRYEQYV. The CDR3 DNA reads as TGTGCCAGCAGCTTAGGAGGCAGACGGTACGAGCAGTACGTC.

The chain is built from TRBV4-1 and TRBJ2-3, with TRBD2 matching 8 bases. Per germline, CDR1 MGHRA and CDR2 YSYEKL. J lost 1 base, V lost 3 bases, and 6 bases had no gene match. The CDR3 spans 16 residues. CDR3 amino acids: CASSQGTRRGTDTQYF. CDR3 bases: TGCGCCAGCAGCCAGGGGACTAGGCGAGGCACAGATACGCAGTATTTT.

The chain combines TRBV6-1 with TRBJ1-5; D might be TRBD1 (6 bases). This CDR3 is 17 amino acids long. With 2 bases removed from V and 0 bases from J, the gap between germline ends came to 14 bases. The germline CDR1 and CDR2 sequences are MNHNS and SASEGT. The CDR3 coding sequence is TGTGCCAGCAGTGAATGGGCAGGGGAGGGTAGCAATCAGCCCCAGCATTTT. Protein product: CASSEWAGEGSNQPQHF.

The chain joins TRBV6-5 to TRBJ1-5; 7 nucleotides agree with TRBD1. V lost 4 bases to trimming and J lost 2 bases; unmatched junction nucleotides: 8. CDR1 and CDR2 (germline): MNHEY, SVGAGI. The CDR3 spans 16 residues. CDR3 loop: CASSSGTARGNQPQHF. The CDR3 DNA is TGTGCCAGCAGTTCCGGGACAGCTAGGGGCAATCAGCCCCAGCATTTT.

This clone was found once. The chain couples TRBV7-9 to TRBJ2-7; 9 bases fit TRBD1. Germline V CDR1 and CDR2: SEHNR, FQNEAQ (reference sequence). After removal of 4 bases from V and 0 bases from J, the junction contained 7 bases not matched to a gene. The CDR3 is 16 residues long. CDR3 amino acids: CASSSPLTGGSYEQYF. The CDR3 DNA is TGTGCCAGCAGCTCCCCACTGACAGGGGGCTCCTACGAGCAGTACTTC.

J is TRBJ2-2 and V is TRBV11-2, with TRBD2 matching 12 bases. The trim removed 4 bases at V and 5 bases at J, leaving 11 bases unmatched. The CDR3 loop spans 18 amino acids. Germline V CDR1 and CDR2: SGHAT, FQNNGV. DNA for the CDR3: TGTGCCAGCAGCTACTCCCGGTCTAGCGGGGGGGCTACCGGGGAGCTGTTTTTT. This gives the protein CASSYSRSSGGATGELFF.

The chain couples TRBV27 to TRBJ2-1; TRBD2 is a possible D gene (6 bases). CDR3 length equals 14 residues. Germline V gives CDR1 MNHEY, CDR2 SMNVEV (reference sequence). V was clipped by 3 bases and J by 1 base, with 7 bases between them. The DNA for the CDR3 is TGTGCCAGCAGTTTCGGGACTTCCTACAATGAGCAGTTCTTC. Translating gives CASSFGTSYNEQFF.